Listed here are 22 T cell receptor beta chains from one sample, sequenced in a study of blood T cell repertoires in COVID-19. Libraries were prepared by immunoSEQ multiplex PCR; TCRdb keeps only in-frame clonotypes and omits some of them. Of roughly 29,000 clones in the sample, 83% were seen once. Material for sequencing was peripheral blood. Receptors originate from a man between 65 and 85 years old with active COVID-19.

The chain combines TRBV5-1 with TRBJ2-2, with D uncertain. This CDR3 comprises 15 residues. In germline, CDR1 is SGHRS, CDR2 YFSETQ. The V end lost 1 base, the J end lost 3 bases, and 10 bases lay between the germline ends. The CDR3 spells CASSLLRSDTGELFF. CDR3 DNA: TGCGCCAGCAGCTTGCTCCGTTCCGACACCGGGGAGCTGTTTTTT.

The V gene is TRBV7-6, the J gene TRBJ2-7; 9 bases map to TRBD2. The trim removed 5 bases at V and 7 bases at J, leaving 15 bases unmatched. Germline CDR1 reads SGHVS; CDR2 reads FNYEAQ. The CDR3 spans 16 residues. In DNA form, the CDR3 reads TGTGCCAGCAGCCTGCAGTCGGCGGGGGGGCCGGGAGAGCAGTACTTC. Its protein product is CASSLQSAGGPGEQYF.

J is TRBJ2-5 and V is TRBV2; TRBD1 might be the D (6 bases). The V end lost 3 bases, the J end lost 9 bases, and 17 bases lay between the germline ends. The CDR3 is 14 residues long. In germline, CDR1 is SNHLY, CDR2 FYNNEI. The CDR3 here is CASSEHRERLAQYF. In DNA form, the CDR3 reads TGTGCCAGCAGTGAGCACAGGGAACGTTTGGCCCAGTACTTC.

The rearrangement uses TRBV3-1 (or the pseudogene TRBV3-2) and TRBJ2-3; weak D call: TRBD2 (6 bases). Trimming pared 4 bases from V and 3 bases from J, leaving 17 bases between. This CDR3 contains 16 residues. From germline, CDR1 is LGHDT and CDR2 YNNKEL (reference sequence). CDR3: CASSPHGGGRTDTQYF. DNA of the CDR3: TGTGCCAGCAGCCCTCATGGGGGAGGACGAACAGATACGCAGTATTTT.

The rearrangement joins TRBV12-3 or TRBV12-4 to TRBJ1-1; 8 bases are shared with TRBD1. V trimming: 8 bases; J trimming: 10 bases; junction bases outside the gene matches: 9. This CDR3 spans 12 amino acids. CDR3 DNA: TGTGCCAGCCTTAAACAGGGGGAGGGAGCTTTCTTT. Its translation: CASLKQGEGAFF.

This chain links TRBV6-5 with TRBJ1-3; D gene ambiguous. The V end was cut by 6 bases, the J end by 0 bases, with 9 bases between. Germline V gene lookup returns CDR1 MNHEY and CDR2 SVGAGI. This CDR3 is built from 14 residues. The CDR3 sequence: CASSPLNSGNTIYF. CDR3 bases: TGTGCCAGCAGCCCCTTAAACTCTGGAAACACCATATATTTT.

The chain has TRBV29-1 and TRBJ2-3, with a possible D match to TRBD2 (5 bases). CDR1 is SQVTM and CDR2 is ANQGSEA in the germline V gene. This CDR3 comprises 13 residues. Trimming pared 5 bases from V and 2 bases from J, leaving 11 bases between. The DNA of the CDR3 is TGCAGCGTTTTGGACTTTCTCACAGATACGCAGTATTTT. Protein product: CSVLDFLTDTQYF.

The chain couples TRBV7-8 to TRBJ1-6; a possible D gene is TRBD1 (5 bases). The V gene lost 7 bases and the J gene lost 6 bases, with 22 bases spanning the gap. Germline V gene data show CDR1 as SGHVS and CDR2 as FQNEAQ. This CDR3 contains 17 residues. The CDR3 sequence: CASNSGRSRDSNSPLHF. DNA for the CDR3: TGTGCCAGCAACTCCGGACGGTCCCGAGACAGTAATTCACCCCTCCACTTT.

The J gene is TRBJ1-1, the V gene TRBV24-1; D may be TRBD1 (5 bases). The CDR3 sequence is 12 residues long. The V end was cut by 3 bases, the J end by 7 bases, with 8 bases between. In germline, CDR1 is KGHDR, CDR2 SFDVKD. This CDR3 reads CATSDLTGEAFF. For the CDR3, the DNA is TGTGCCACCAGTGATCTAACAGGTGAAGCTTTCTTT.

The rearrangement links TRBV7-9 to TRBJ2-2; 7 bases map to TRBD1. The CDR3 covers 16 residues. The germline V gene encodes CDR1 SEHNR and CDR2 FQNEAQ (reference sequence). V dropped 8 bases and J dropped 4; count of bases not matched to a gene: 13. The CDR3 here is CASPPDRARTTGELFF. The DNA of the CDR3 is TGTGCCAGCCCACCCGACAGGGCGAGGACCACCGGGGAGCTGTTTTTT.

The table lists this clone with a few counts. J is TRBJ2-7 and V is TRBV6-5; the match to TRBD1 covers 8 bases. Germline CDR1 and CDR2: MNHEY and SVGAGI. The CDR3 is 14 residues long. V lost 6 bases, J lost 5 bases, and 9 bases stayed unmatched. The CDR3 nucleotides are TGTGCCAGCAGACATATACAGGGGGTCCACGAGCAGTACTTC. Translated, it gives CASRHIQGVHEQYF.

The rearrangement links TRBV6-6 to TRBJ1-2; D remains unclear. This CDR3 region has 14 residues. V was shortened by 2 bases and J by 1 base, with 8 bases between the two germline ends. Looked up from germline, CDR1 is MNHNY and CDR2 is SVGAGI (reference sequence). CDR3 amino acids: CASSYNRDNYGYTF. DNA of the CDR3: TGTGCCAGCAGTTACAACCGAGATAACTATGGCTACACCTTC.

V is TRBV24-1 and J is TRBJ2-1, with 13 bases lining up with TRBD2. The germline gives CDR1 KGHDR, CDR2 SFDVKD. The V segment lost 3 bases and the J segment 6 bases; nucleotides outside the gene matches: 10. This CDR3 region has 18 residues. The CDR3 nucleotides are TGTGCCACCAGTGATCCCAGTTCCGGACTAGCGGGGGCCAATGAGCAGTTCTTC. Translating gives CATSDPSSGLAGANEQFF.

This chain joins TRBV24-1 and TRBJ2-5; D ambiguous. Germline V CDR1 and CDR2: KGHDR, SFDVKD. Trimming removed 0 bases at V and 3 bases at J, with 10 bases between. The CDR3 covers 15 residues. This CDR3 is CATSDLTQVEETQYF. Here the CDR3 DNA reads TGTGCCACCAGTGATTTGACGCAGGTAGAAGAGACCCAGTACTTC.

This clone is a singleton in its sample. V gene TRBV3-1 (or the pseudogene TRBV3-2) combines with J gene TRBJ1-1; D not certain. The CDR3 is 15 amino acids. Germline lookup yields CDR1 LGHDT and CDR2 YNNKEL (reference sequence). V lost 1 base and J lost 0, with 9 bases in between. The CDR3 sequence: CASSQVSRMNTEAFF. DNA of the CDR3: TGTGCCAGCAGCCAAGTTTCGCGGATGAACACTGAAGCTTTCTTT.

The chain is built from TRBV9 and TRBJ2-5; 15 bases match TRBD2. Germline values: CDR1 SGDLS, CDR2 YYNGEE. V lost 0 bases and J lost 5; bases outside the gene matches: 8. This CDR3 contains 18 residues. As DNA, the CDR3 is TGTGCCAGCAGCGTAGGGACTAGCGGGAGGGCCCGGGGGGAGACCCAGTACTTC. It codes for CASSVGTSGRARGETQYF.

This clone has a handful of counts. The V and J genes are TRBV19 and TRBJ2-1; D may be TRBD1 (5 bases). The germline CDR1 and CDR2 sequences are LNHDA and SQIVND (reference sequence). The CDR3 is made up of 13 amino acids. Trimming took off 4 bases at V and 2 bases at J, with 6 bases between the two ends. CDR3 in amino acids: CASSKGTYNEQFF. CDR3 DNA: TGTGCCAGTAGTAAGGGGACCTACAATGAGCAGTTCTTC.

V gene TRBV5-1 combines with J gene TRBJ1-1; 8 nucleotides match TRBD1. CDR1 and CDR2 (germline): SGHRS, YFSETQ. This CDR3 contains 15 residues. Losses at the gene ends were 5 bases for V and 6 bases for J; bases not matched to a gene: 12. CDR3 nucleotide sequence: TGCGCCAGCAGGAGAGACAGGGGCGCGAGCCCTGAAGCTTTCTTT. Its protein is CASRRDRGASPEAFF.

The chain links TRBV5-4 to TRBJ2-5; the match to TRBD1 covers 8 bases. J was trimmed by 3 bases and V by 7 bases; bases with no gene match: 11. The CDR3 runs 15 residues. CDR1 and CDR2 from the germline V gene are SGHNT and YYREEE (reference sequence). The chain's CDR3 is CASSRTGQGEETQYF. The CDR3 coding sequence is TGTGCCAGCTCGAGGACCGGACAGGGTGAAGAGACCCAGTACTTC.

The V gene is TRBV7-3, the J gene TRBJ2-2; unclear D gene. This CDR3 has 12 amino acids. The V end lost 5 bases, the J end lost 5 bases, and 6 bases lay between the germline ends. Germline CDR1 reads SGHTA; CDR2 reads FQGTGA. The CDR3 bases are TGTGCCAGCAGCCAGCGTACCGGGGAGCTGTTTTTT. Its protein product is CASSQRTGELFF.

The CDR3, as DNA: TGTGCCAGCAGCCCCTCCGGGACACCTGGAAACACCATATATTTT. Protein sequence: CASSPSGTPGNTIYF. The chain has TRBV7-9 and TRBJ1-3, with a tentative D call TRBD1 (6 bases). Germline V gene lookup returns CDR1 SEHNR and CDR2 FQNEAQ (reference sequence). The V gene lost 5 bases and the J gene lost 2 bases, with 13 bases spanning the gap. There are 15 residues in the CDR3.

The CDR3 coding sequence is TGTGCCAGCACTCATAGCGGGGGGGCTAGCACAGATACGCAGTATTTT. It translates to CASTHSGGASTDTQYF. The chain uses TRBV6-6 and TRBJ2-3, with 11 bases aligning to TRBD2. J lost 0 bases, V lost 7 bases, and 6 bases had no gene match. Per the germline V gene, CDR1 is MNHNY and CDR2 is SVGAGI (reference sequence). This CDR3 region has 16 residues.